This T cell receptor (beta chain) appears in the sequencing data of a study of OX40 agonist ivuxolimab in advanced cancers. CDR1 is MNHEY, CDR2 SMNVEV, per germline (reference sequence). The V segment lost 7 bases and the J segment 4 bases; nucleotides outside the gene matches: 6. The CDR3 runs 17 residues. Clones were sequenced by immunoSEQ multiplex PCR, and TCRdb holds only the in-frame ones, with some missing. Found here are 60,000 or so clones, about 87% of them singletons; the top ten hold about 1.9%. V gene TRBV27 combines with J gene TRBJ2-2; TRBD2 matches at 16 bases. The starting material was CD4+ or CD8+ T cells sorted from blood, obtained in a trial of the OX40 agonist ivuxolimab. This receptor was identified in an adult with an advanced solid tumor such as melanoma, head and neck, liver or kidney cancer. The chain's CDR3 is CASTGTSGRAFTGELFF. The CDR3, as DNA: TGTGCCAGCACCGGGACTAGCGGGAGGGCCTTCACCGGGGAGCTGTTTTTT.